This entry lists 15 T cell receptor beta chains sequenced from one sample in a study of T cells in Graves' hyperthyroidism and ophthalmopathy (dated by TCRdb to the late 2010s). Receptors were amplified or captured by multiplex PCR. TCRdb lists the instrument as Illumina HiSeq 2000. Amplification of TCR beta CDR3 regions was carried out from RNA transcripts. A first-round RT-PCR of the TCR CDR3 used the HTBI primer set with the Qiagen OneStep RT-PCR kit. TCRdb reprocessed the public reads (quality trimming at Q25 with fastp, clone calling with MiXCR) and kept in-frame beta chains. Rows with one shared CDR3 protein collapse into an entry with the most common genes and DNA. In all, the sample holds more than 300,000 distinct CDR3 sequences, and less than 20% of those were seen once. The ten largest make up 35% to 45% of the sample. Source material: blood. The receptors shown here come from a man younger than 35 with Graves' ophthalmopathy.

This clonotype was picked up a small number of times. V is TRBV5-1 and J is TRBJ2-1; D may be TRBD1 (6 bases). V was trimmed by 5 bases and J by 7 bases, leaving 13 bases between them. CDR3 length: 13 residues. Germline CDR1 SGHRS, CDR2 YFSETQ. The CDR3 region is CASSLDRPNEQFF. The CDR3 coding sequence is TGCGCCAGCAGTCTCGACAGGCCGAATGAGCAGTTCTTC.

Many counts were recorded for this clonotype. CDR3 sequence reads: CASSPGTNPSYNEQFF. The CDR3 bases are TGTGCCAGCAGCCCTGGGACCAACCCCTCCTACAATGAGCAGTTCTTC. The chain employs TRBV12-3 or TRBV12-4 and TRBJ2-1; either TRBD1 or TRBD2 may fit D (5 bases each). The V gene lost 6 bases and the J gene lost 0 bases, with 15 bases spanning the gap. The CDR3 sequence is 16 residues long.

This clonotype was observed a few times. The V call is TRBV13, the J call TRBJ2-7; tentatively, D is TRBD2 (7 bases). Germline V gene lookup returns CDR1 PRHDT and CDR2 FYEKMQ (reference sequence). There are 13 residues in the CDR3. V was shortened by 7 bases and J by 5 bases, with 15 bases between the two germline ends. The CDR3 DNA reads TGTGCCAGCACCTGGTGGGGGGGCCACGAGCAGTACTTC. It encodes CASTWWGGHEQYF. Drawing the rest from reference TRBV13 and TRBJ2-7, the complete variable domain is AAGVIQSPRHLIKEKRETATLKCYPIPRHDTVYWYQQGPGQDPQFLISFYEKMQSDKGSIPDRFSAQQFSDYHSELNMSSLELGDSALYFCASTWWGGHEQYFGPGTRLTVT.

The chain recombines TRBV2 with TRBJ2-7; TRBD2 matches 12 bases. The J segment lost 2 bases and the V segment lost 8 bases, leaving 7 bases of the junction unmatched. The CDR3 is 15 amino acids. CDR1 is SNHLY and CDR2 is FYNNEI in the germline V gene. DNA for the CDR3: TGTGCCAGCTGGGGACTAGCGGGTGTTACCTACGAGCAGTACTTC. Amino acids: CASWGLAGVTYEQYF.

There are a few counts of this clonotype. The CDR3 region is CASSTTGLNTEAFF. The CDR3 coding sequence is TGTGCCAGTAGTACTACAGGGTTGAACACTGAAGCTTTCTTT. The chain uses TRBV19 and TRBJ1-1, with D maybe TRBD1 (6 bases). CDR1 is LNHDA, CDR2 SQIVND, per germline (reference sequence). The CDR3 has 14 amino acids. Trimming took off 4 bases at V and 0 bases at J, with 9 bases between the two ends.

In this sample, this clonotype turned up many times. V gene TRBV7-2 combines with J gene TRBJ1-5, with 7 bases lining up with TRBD1. The CDR3 contains 14 residues. The ends lost 6 bases at V and 2 bases at J; junction bases unmatched: 4. CDR1 is SGHTA, CDR2 FQGNSA, per germline. The chain's CDR3 is CASSRGQGNQPQHF. In DNA form, the CDR3 reads TGTGCCAGCAGTCGTGGACAGGGCAATCAGCCCCAGCATTTT. The full variable domain, completed using reference TRBV7-2 and TRBJ1-5, is GAGVSQSPSNKVTEKGKDVELRCDPISGHTALYWYRQSLGQGLEFLIYFQGNSAPDKSGLPSDRFSAERTGGSVSTLTIQRTQQEDSAVYLCASSRGQGNQPQHFGDGTRLSIL.

In this sample, this clonotype turned up many times. V and J are TRBV7-9 and TRBJ2-5; maybe TRBD2 (6 bases). From germline, CDR1 is SEHNR and CDR2 FQNEAQ (reference sequence). The CDR3 spans 14 residues. V lost 1 base and J 7 bases, leaving 13 bases between the germline ends. CDR3 loop: CASSLDAGSVTQYF. CDR3 nucleotides: TGTGCCAGCAGCTTAGACGCGGGGAGTGTGACCCAGTACTTC.

This clonotype was counted at least ten times. J is TRBJ2-7 and V is TRBV27, with D uncertain. Trimming stripped 8 bases from V and 2 bases from J, with 13 bases between. The V gene's germline CDR1 is MNHEY and CDR2 SMNVEV (reference sequence). The CDR3 extends over 13 amino acids. The CDR3 here is CASSVAAPYEQYF. CDR3 nucleotides: TGTGCCAGCTCGGTGGCGGCACCCTACGAGCAGTACTTC.

The table lists this clonotype with many counts. This chain joins TRBV6-1 and TRBJ2-7, with 8 positions matching TRBD1. V gave up 6 bases and J gave up 0 bases; unmatched junction bases: 7. There are 15 residues in the CDR3. Germline V gives CDR1 MNHNS, CDR2 SASEGT. The CDR3 region is CASREYRGISYEQYF. In DNA, the CDR3 is TGTGCCAGCAGGGAATACAGGGGGATCTCCTACGAGCAGTACTTC.

In DNA form, the CDR3 reads TGTGCCAGTAGTATAGCCAGACCTGGGAGCAATCAGCCCCAGCATTTT. This translates into CASSIARPGSNQPQHF. The J gene is TRBJ1-5, the V gene TRBV19; D is unclear. CDR3 length: 16 residues. The germline CDR1 and CDR2 sequences are LNHDA and SQIVND (reference sequence). The V end was cut by 1 base, the J end by 1 base, with 11 bases between.

This chain links TRBV19 with TRBJ2-7, with 8 bases aligning to TRBD1. The CDR3 length is 15 residues. The V and J ends lost 8 bases and 3 bases, in that order; junction bases with no gene match: 12. Germline V gene data show CDR1 as LNHDA and CDR2 as SQIVND (reference sequence). CDR3 sequence reads: CASQNSGTGVYEQYF. CDR3 nucleotides: TGTGCCAGTCAAAACTCCGGGACAGGCGTCTACGAGCAGTACTTC.

Details on this clonotype: A much larger clone lies one base from this, so it may be a read error. V usage is TRBV27 and J usage is TRBJ1-1; 7 bases are a match to TRBD1. CDR3 size: 15 residues. Per the germline V gene, CDR1 is MNHEY and CDR2 is SMNVEV (reference sequence). The CDR3 loop is CASSSLQGQYTEALF. The DNA for the CDR3 is TGTGCCAGCAGTTCATTACAGGGGCAATATACTGAAGCTCTCTTT.

About this clonotype: A much larger clone differs from this one at a single base, so this may be a read error. No conserved phenylalanine or tryptophan is present at the end of the CDR3, so a read error is the likely explanation. The chain has TRBV3-1 and TRBJ2-5; unclear D gene. The CDR3 loop spans 13 amino acids. CDR1 and CDR2 from the germline V gene are LGHDT and YNNKEL (reference sequence). V lost 4 bases and J lost 5, with 11 bases in between. In nucleotides, the CDR3 is TGTGCCAGCAGCCCCGTGGGTTCGGAGACCCAGTACCTC. This translates into CASSPVGSETQYL.

Ten or more counts support this clonotype. This chain connects TRBV28 to TRBJ1-2, with 8 bases lining up with TRBD1. The CDR3 has 15 amino acids. The V and J ends lost 6 bases and 5 bases, in that order; junction bases with no gene match: 11. Germline V CDR1 and CDR2: MDHEN, SYDVKM. CDR3 residues: CASRMSDRVGYGYTF. The CDR3 DNA follows: TGTGCCAGCAGAATGTCGGACAGGGTGGGTTATGGCTACACCTTC.

This clonotype was picked up many times. This chain joins TRBV7-8 and TRBJ2-7; D not resolved. Trimming shortened V by 3 bases and J by 0 bases, and 3 bases separated the two germline ends. Germline V gene data show CDR1 as SGHVS and CDR2 as FQNEAQ. The CDR3 extends over 12 amino acids. The DNA for the CDR3 is TGTGCCAGCAGCTTTCGCTCCTACGAGCAGTACTTC. Protein: CASSFRSYEQYF.